The present entry profiles one T cell receptor beta chain with its context. The data were obtained in a study of blood T cells in healthy people across ages. CDR1 and CDR2 from the germline V gene are MNHNY and SVGAGI (reference sequence). This CDR3 has 13 residues. Primers used in a second PCR of roughly 6 to 12 cycles were a sample-barcoded 5' primer and a J-beta primer mix. One entry per CDR3 protein results from TCRdb running MiXCR on the 5' RACE reads. This repertoire shows roughly 800,000 distinct CDR3 sequences, 58% found once; its top ten account for around 22%. Source material: blood. The TCR sequence derives from a man aged 30-40 years in good health. V gene TRBV6-6 combines with J gene TRBJ2-4; D is possibly TRBD1 (6 bases). Near its end, the DNA agrees better with TRBJ2-7, so the J call may be wrong. CDR3 sequence: CASREQGSYEQYF. The CDR3 DNA sequence: TGTGCCAGCAGGGAACAGGGTTCCTACGAGCAGTACTTC.